A selection of T cell receptor beta chains follows, all from one sample in a study of CD8 T cells in ankylosing spondylitis. TCRdb redid the calling of the 5' RACE reads with MiXCR, one entry per CDR3 protein. The table includes approximately 220,000 distinct CDR3 sequences, roughly 25% detected once. The source material was blood, either unsorted or a sorted T cell fraction (not recorded which). These TCRs come from a male donor with ankylosing spondylitis or in good health (not recorded which). CDR3s include the opening cysteine and the closing phenylalanine or tryptophan. Only part of the rows carry a size: once, few, many, or a class if the clone is expanded.

clone_size | j_call | v_call | cdr3_aa
NA | TRBJ2-3 | TRBV6-5 | CASSSPRLADTQYF
many | TRBJ2-6 | TRBV5-1 | CASSLGQLSSGANVLTF
few | TRBJ2-2 | TRBV6-1 | CASILGRGLTGELFF
NA | TRBJ2-6 | TRBV20-1 | CSAAGTGAAGANVLTF
many | TRBJ1-3 | TRBV7-9 | CASSLLGGGSSGNTIYF
NA | TRBJ2-5 | TRBV29-1 | CSVVRGGETQYF
many | TRBJ2-7 | TRBV18 | CASSPGQGLTYEQYF
NA | TRBJ2-7 | TRBV10-3 | CAISWDRERSEQYF
many | TRBJ2-1 | TRBV6-4 | CASSDSGGSSYNEQFF
many | TRBJ1-4 | TRBV20-1 | CSAVSPQGHINEKLFF
NA | TRBJ2-7 | TRBV20-1 | CSARAEKGKQYF
many | TRBJ1-2 | TRBV6-5 | CASSNPGTVYGYTF
many | TRBJ1-3 | TRBV10-3 | CAISPGPQGSGNTIYF
many | TRBJ2-7 | TRBV29-1 | CSVEDRSRGNPYEQYF
many | TRBJ2-5 | TRBV10-3 | CAISPTSPGKETQYF
many | TRBJ2-3 | TRBV7-8 | CASSFRGADTQYF
NA | TRBJ1-5 | TRBV5-1 | CASSLEGLGSRQPQHF
many | TRBJ1-5 | TRBV28 | CASSLPFQPQHF
NA | TRBJ2-1 | TRBV29-1 | CSVDADRVINEQFF
NA | TRBJ1-5 | TRBV21-1 | CASSKQGPQPQHF
NA | TRBJ2-1 | TRBV6-5 | CASSYITSGGNNEQFF
many | TRBJ2-3 | TRBV5-1 | CASSIHGQSSTDTQYF
many | TRBJ2-7 | TRBV10-2 | CAAEGTHSYEQYF
NA | TRBJ1-4 | TRBV6-1 | CASSLSGTGEEKLFF
few | TRBJ2-1 | TRBV7-8 | CASSLSSGKFNEQFF
many | TRBJ2-2 | TRBV7-2 | CASSPARVTGELFF
many | TRBJ2-1 | TRBV6-2/TRBV6-3 | CASSQNYEQFF
many | TRBJ2-3 | TRBV4-3 | CASSHGQGGTDTQYF
many | TRBJ2-1 | TRBV7-2 | CASSSIQASGRYNEQFF
many | TRBJ2-3 | TRBV29-1 | CSAVGDSTDTQYF
NA | TRBJ2-7 | TRBV3-1 | CASSRQREQYF
many | TRBJ2-5 | TRBV25-1 | CASSAPDGGETQYF
many | TRBJ2-3 | TRBV5-1 | CASSLGGKTDTQYF
NA | TRBJ2-1 | TRBV29-1 | CSVLVAGGTYNEQFF
NA | TRBJ1-4 | TRBV5-1 | CASSSPTGAGNEKLFF
few | TRBJ2-1 | TRBV20-1 | CSARAGQYNEQFF
NA | TRBJ2-7 | TRBV6-6 | CASSLVPGQPNF
few | TRBJ2-3 | TRBV20-1 | CSARDGTVSTDTQYF
few | TRBJ2-7 | TRBV20-1 | CSARSPDGTDEQYF
many | TRBJ2-5 | TRBV20-1 | CSAPNPLEPQKETQYF
few | TRBJ2-1 | TRBV12-3/TRBV12-4 | CASSTWEASNEQFF
many | TRBJ2-2 | TRBV12-3/TRBV12-4 | CASSPGQGGTGELFF
many | TRBJ2-1 | TRBV3-1 | CASTSGTIVEQFF
many | TRBJ1-4 | TRBV12-3/TRBV12-4 | CASSLIYGPSREKLFF
many | TRBJ2-5 | TRBV3-1 | CASSQAGLAGGRETQYF
NA | TRBJ2-2 | TRBV20-1 | CSAIAAGRTGELFF
NA | TRBJ2-2 | TRBV27 | CASGQATGELFF
NA | TRBJ1-1 | TRBV15 | CATSYGLWTEAFF